One sample yielded the 13 T cell receptor beta chains listed below, sequenced in a study of blood T cell repertoires in COVID-19. The table came from immunoSEQ multiplex PCR; TCRdb's copy has only in-frame clones and leaves some out. The sample has 200,000 to 250,000 clones, 80% to 85% seen once. Input material: peripheral blood. Every receptor here comes from a woman aged 25 to 39 who had recovered from COVID-19.

The count of this clone is one. The CDR3 region has the DNA TGTGCCAGCAGCCCTTTCCCGGACAGCGGCCAGCCCCAGCATTTT. It specifies CASSPFPDSGQPQHF. V and J are TRBV6-2 or TRBV6-3 and TRBJ1-5; perhaps TRBD1 as D (6 bases). This CDR3 comprises 15 residues. Trimming removed 6 bases from V and 7 bases from J, with 19 bases in between. The germline CDR1 and CDR2 sequences are MNHEY and SVGEGT.

This rearrangement joins TRBV4-1 to TRBJ2-3, with a tentative D call TRBD1 (5 bases). This CDR3 has 14 residues. The ends were cut back, 0 bases at V and 1 base at J, with 5 bases in the middle. The germline gives CDR1 MGHRA, CDR2 YSYEKL. This CDR3 reads CASSQEGGTDTQYF. In nucleotides, the CDR3 is TGCGCCAGCAGCCAAGAAGGGGGCACAGATACGCAGTATTTT.

The chain has TRBV4-2 and TRBJ2-7, with 15 bases matching TRBD2. Germline V gene data show CDR1 as LGHNA and CDR2 as YNFKEQ. The V and J ends lost 4 bases and 2 bases, in that order; junction bases with no gene match: 9. The CDR3 sequence is 18 residues long. The CDR3 here is CASSPRTSGRATTYEQYF. The CDR3 nucleotides are TGTGCCAGCAGCCCCCGGACTAGCGGGAGGGCCACGACCTACGAGCAGTACTTC.

V usage is TRBV7-2 and J usage is TRBJ1-3; D possibly corresponds to TRBD1 (6 bases). V was cut by 4 bases and J by 3 bases, with 25 bases left in between. CDR1 and CDR2 (germline): SGHTA, FQGNSA. The CDR3 sequence is 19 residues long. The CDR3 nucleotides read TGTGCCAGCAGCTCCCTGGGGAGGGCCTCAGGGGCGCGTGGAAACACCATATATTTT. It codes for CASSSLGRASGARGNTIYF. The full variable domain, with the rest looked up from reference TRBV7-2 and TRBJ1-3, is GAGVSQSPSNKVTEKGKDVELRCDPISGHTALYWYRQSLGQGLEFLIYFQGNSAPDKSGLPSDRFSAERTGGSVSTLTIQRTQQEDSAVYLCASSSLGRASGARGNTIYFGEGSWLTVV.

The rearrangement uses TRBV9 and TRBJ2-3; 12 nucleotides align to TRBD2. Germline trimming cut 4 bases from V and 6 bases from J; bases unmatched to any gene: 12. CDR3 length equals 17 residues. The germline V gene has CDR1 SGDLS and CDR2 YYNGEE. CDR3 coding DNA: TGTGCCAGCAGCCCACGATTTCTAGCGGGAGGGCCGGATACGCAGTATTTT. It specifies CASSPRFLAGGPDTQYF.

In DNA form, the CDR3 reads TGTGCCAGCAGCTGGGAGGCGAACACTGAAGCTTTCTTT. It translates to CASSWEANTEAFF. The V call is TRBV11-3, the J call TRBJ1-1; D is uncertain. Germline assignment: CDR1 SGHNT and CDR2 YENEEA. There are 13 residues in the CDR3. V was clipped by 4 bases and J by 1 base, with 7 bases between them.

This rearrangement joins TRBV27 to TRBJ2-5, with 8 bases matching TRBD2. V shed 3 bases, J shed 5 bases, and the junction held 8 bases outside the gene matches. The CDR3 is 15 amino acids. Germline loops: CDR1 MNHEY, CDR2 SMNVEV (reference sequence). CDR3 DNA sequence: TGTGCCAGCAGTTTCTCCGGGAGGGCCTCGGAGACCCAGTACTTC. It codes for CASSFSGRASETQYF.

V usage is TRBV18 and J usage is TRBJ1-3, with D maybe TRBD1 (5 bases). This CDR3 comprises 15 residues. V lost 3 bases to trimming and J lost 2 bases, with 11 bases between them. Per the germline V gene, CDR1 is KGHSH and CDR2 is LQKENI. CDR3 protein: CASSPQGIAGNTIYF. The DNA for the CDR3 is TGTGCCAGCTCACCCCAGGGTATCGCTGGAAACACCATATATTTT. Combining the CDR3 with reference TRBV18 and TRBJ1-3 gives the whole variable domain NAGVMQNPRHLVRRRGQEARLRCSPMKGHSHVYWYRQLPEEGLKFMVYLQKENIIDESGMPKERFSAEFPKEGPSILRIQQVVRGDSAAYFCASSPQGIAGNTIYFGEGSWLTVV.

The rearrangement joins TRBV5-1 to TRBJ1-6; D is possibly TRBD1 (6 bases). The CDR3 runs 15 residues. Germline assignment: CDR1 SGHRS and CDR2 YFSETQ. V shed 4 bases and J shed 9 bases, with 17 bases lying between them. This CDR3 is CASSPGHVDRSPLHF. The CDR3 nucleotides read TGCGCCAGCAGCCCGGGACACGTAGACCGTTCACCCCTCCACTTT. The variable domain in full, completed from reference TRBV5-1 and TRBJ1-6, reads KAGVTQTPRYLIKTRGQQVTLSCSPISGHRSVSWYQQTPGQGLQFLFEYFSETQRNKGNFPGRFSGRQFSNSRSEMNVSTLELGDSALYLCASSPGHVDRSPLHFGNGTRLTVT.

The CDR3 region has the DNA TGTGCCAGCAGCCGGGACACCACAGATACGCAGTATTTT. Encoded protein: CASSRDTTDTQYF. This rearrangement joins TRBV7-9 to TRBJ2-3, with D maybe TRBD1 (6 bases). The germline V gene has CDR1 SEHNR and CDR2 FQNEAQ (reference sequence). V was clipped by 5 bases and J by 2 bases, with 8 bases between them. The CDR3 has 13 residues.

V and J are TRBV5-4 and TRBJ1-1; D may be TRBD1 (6 bases). The V end lost 3 bases, the J end lost 1 base, and 13 bases lay between the germline ends. The CDR3 has 15 amino acids. The germline CDR1 and CDR2 sequences are SGHNT and YYREEE (reference sequence). CDR3 DNA: TGTGCCAGCAGCTGGGGGCGTGCGGCGAACACTGAAGCTTTCTTT. It yields the protein CASSWGRAANTEAFF.

This clone has a single count. The chain combines TRBV21-1 with TRBJ2-2; the DNA was not used to check the table's D call, TRBD2. TRBV21-1 is assigned pseudogene status. The CDR3 contains 15 residues. The CDR3: CASSKVESRTGELFF. The CDR3 bases are TGTGCCAGCAGCAAAGTGGAGAGTAGGACCGGGGAGCTGTTTTTT.

This clone was found once. The V call is TRBV11-3, the J call TRBJ2-3; 13 nucleotides line up with TRBD2. Trimming removed 5 bases from V and 0 bases from J; junction bases left unmatched: 11. The CDR3 totals 19 residues. CDR1 is SGHNT and CDR2 is YENEEA in the germline V gene. CDR3 coding DNA: TGTGCCAGCAGCGGAAGAGTGGGGACTAGCGGGAAGAGCACAGATACGCAGTATTTT. Protein sequence: CASSGRVGTSGKSTDTQYF.